These T cell receptor beta chains were read from a single sample in a study of cytomegalovirus exposure and HLA in healthy donors. The repertoire was sequenced with immunoSEQ multiplex PCR; TCRdb's copy has only in-frame clones and lacks some. The data show approximately 150,000 clones, with 75% to 85% seen just once and approximately 7% held by the top ten. The sample consisted of PBMCs. These receptors all stem from a male donor in good health and CMV-seropositive. Both conserved end residues are part of each CDR3. Each record gives: V gene, clone size, J gene, D gene, CDR3 protein, CDR3 DNA. A D gene is named only where the DNA matches it firmly. The size field is filled for only some rows; it gives once, few, many or a size class.

TRBV4-3,NA,TRBJ1-6,TRBD1,CASSQTPPGGNSYNSPLHF,TGCGCCAGCAGCCAAACCCCGCCAGGGGGCAACTCCTATAATTCACCCCTCCACTTT
TRBV6-5,few,TRBJ2-7,TRBD1,CASSYTDRGVEQYF,TGTGCCAGCAGTTACACGGACAGGGGGGTAGAGCAGTACTTC
TRBV19,NA,TRBJ1-2,TRBD1,CASKGTGLNYGYTF,TGTGCCTCCAAAGGGACAGGGCTCAACTATGGCTACACCTTC
TRBV5-4,NA,TRBJ2-3,NA,CASSLVPSPTDTQYF,TGTGCCAGCAGCTTGGTTCCTAGCCCGACAGATACGCAGTATTTT
TRBV11-2,NA,TRBJ2-1,NA,CASSLAGDSYNEQFF,TGTGCCAGCAGCTTAGCGGGGGACTCCTACAATGAGCAGTTCTTC
TRBV11-2,NA,TRBJ1-2,NA,CASSLSLLMGYTF,TGTGCCAGCAGCTTATCACTTTTGATGGGCTACACCTTC
TRBV6-5,few,TRBJ2-1,NA,CASSYRDIYNEQFF,TGTGCCAGCAGTTACCGGGACATCTACAATGAGCAGTTCTTC
TRBV6-4,NA,TRBJ2-1,TRBD2,CASSDSGTRGGNEQFF,TGTGCCAGCAGTGACTCTGGGACTAGAGGGGGCAATGAGCAGTTCTTC
TRBV2,NA,TRBJ2-1,TRBD2,CASSGTSGGLGDEQFF,TGTGCCAGCAGTGGGACTAGCGGGGGCTTGGGGGATGAGCAGTTCTTC
TRBV29-1,NA,TRBJ1-2,NA,CSVVGGGQNYGYTF,TGCAGCGTTGTCGGCGGGGGCCAAAACTATGGCTACACCTTC
TRBV7-2,NA,TRBJ2-7,NA,CASSLAHSSYEQYF,TGTGCCAGCAGCTTAGCCCACAGCTCCTACGAGCAGTACTTC
TRBV5-1,NA,TRBJ2-1,NA,CASSPLSRDEQFF,TGCGCCAGCAGCCCCCTCTCCAGGGATGAGCAGTTCTTC
TRBV6-5,NA,TRBJ1-1,NA,CASSYSSGGWAFF,TGTGCCAGCAGTTACTCGAGTGGGGGGTGGGCTTTCTTT
TRBV6-5,NA,TRBJ1-3,NA,CASKMAAGNTIYF,TGTGCCAGCAAAATGGCGGCCGGGAACACCATATATTTT
TRBV6-4,few,TRBJ2-3,NA,CASSPQGEGDTQYF,TGTGCCAGCAGCCCCCAGGGTGAAGGGGATACGCAGTATTTT
TRBV9,once,TRBJ2-7,TRBD1,CASSSAGGTGGYEQYF,TGTGCCAGCAGCTCCGCCGGGGGGACAGGGGGCTACGAGCAGTACTTC
TRBV10-2,NA,TRBJ2-3,TRBD2,CASSDLAATQYF,TGCGCCAGCAGTGACCTAGCGGCCACGCAGTATTTT
TRBV4-2,NA,TRBJ1-2,NA,CASSQGPGDDYGYTF,TGTGCCAGCAGCCAAGGGCCGGGGGATGACTATGGCTACACCTTC
TRBV30,NA,TRBJ2-3,NA,CAWSVPDITDTQYF,TGTGCCTGGAGTGTACCGGACATAACAGATACGCAGTATTTT
TRBV4-1,NA,TRBJ2-7,NA,CASSQDSRRPYEQYF,TGCGCCAGCAGCCAAGATTCTAGGAGGCCCTACGAGCAGTACTTC
TRBV7-2,once,TRBJ2-7,TRBD2,CASSGGLAVYEQYF,TGTGCCAGCAGCGGGGGACTAGCGGTCTACGAGCAGTACTTC
TRBV5-4,NA,TRBJ2-7,NA,CASSPGLRGFTYEQYF,TGTGCCAGCAGCCCGGGGCTCAGGGGATTCACCTACGAGCAGTACTTC
TRBV7-6,NA,TRBJ2-1,TRBD2,CASSLELAGANEQFF,TGTGCCAGCAGCTTAGAACTAGCGGGGGCCAATGAGCAGTTCTTC